These 2 T cell receptor beta chains were sequenced from one sample in a study of OX40 agonist ivuxolimab in advanced cancers. Assay used: immunoSEQ multiplex PCR; TCRdb lists only in-frame clones, some missing. This sample carries about 130,000 clones, roughly 91% of them seen once, and the ten largest clones take 1%. Sequences were derived from CD4+ or CD8+ T cells sorted from blood, sampled in a trial of the OX40 agonist ivuxolimab. Receptor source: an adult with an advanced solid tumor such as melanoma, head and neck, liver or kidney cancer.

This chain joins TRBV13 and TRBJ2-7; 8 nucleotides match TRBD2. V dropped 6 bases and J dropped 6; count of bases not matched to a gene: 10. The CDR3 has 14 residues. The germline CDR1 and CDR2 sequences are PRHDT and FYEKMQ (reference sequence). CDR3 bases: TGTGCCAGCAGGACGGGGGGGACCCCCCCCGAGCAGTACTTC. It yields the protein CASRTGGTPPEQYF.

The gene calls are TRBV6-6 and TRBJ2-6; no firm D call. Germline assignment: CDR1 MNHNY and CDR2 SVGAGI (reference sequence). The CDR3 extends over 13 amino acids. The V end lost 11 bases, the J end lost 2 bases, and 10 bases lay between the germline ends. The CDR3 DNA reads as TGTGCCGGAAAGACTCCTGGGGCCAACGTCCTGACTTTC. Its protein is CAGKTPGANVLTF.